This T cell receptor (beta chain) was sequenced in a study of tissue T cells after allogeneic stem cell transplantation. As regards this clone: The antigen is unknown.

Generated by immunoSEQ multiplex PCR, the TCRdb table keeps only in-frame clones and is missing some. The repertoire holds 6,000 to 8,000 clones, 55% to 75% seen once, with 25% to 30% in the top ten. V lost 7 bases and J lost 2, with 13 bases in between. This CDR3 contains 14 residues. CDR1 is MDHEN and CDR2 is SYDVKM in the germline V gene. Non-transplant comparator patients with other cancers had at least five gastrointestinal samples and no known gastrointestinal disease. Whole-study results and caveats: TCR repertoires tracked anatomic similarity, regardless of disease or transplant status. Across patients, clones rarely overlapped, yet motif clusters were shared tissue-specifically.

The source was tissue from the stomach, collected at autopsy. The TCR comes from a woman aged 18-55 years with breast cancer. The chain joins TRBV28 to TRBJ2-3; D gene unclear. CDR3 sequence: CASTSRLLTDTQYF. Written as DNA, the CDR3 is TGTGCCAGCACCTCTAGACTCCTCACAGATACGCAGTATTTT.